What follows are 6 T cell receptor beta chains derived from one specimen sequenced in a study of regulatory T cells in long-lasting Graves disease (dated by TCRdb to about 2021). What this sample's time point label stands for: persistent/refractory GD, antithyroid drugs over 5 years with positive TRAb. RNA was extracted from PBMCs in TRIzol for both TCR sequencing and RNA sequencing. Libraries were constructed by multiplex PCR. These reads were obtained on an Illumina HiSeq 4000. CDR3 regions were amplified by Arm-PCR with iRepertoire HTBI primers to construct TCR beta libraries. TCRdb reprocessed the public reads (quality trimming at Q25 with fastp, clone calling with MiXCR) and kept in-frame beta chains. Identical CDR3 protein sequences are pooled into one entry, listed with their most common genes and DNA. The sample data list 400,000 to 500,000 distinct CDR3 sequences, and roughly a fifth of these were observed just once. Together, the top ten hold more than 13% of the sample.

Sample: peripheral blood mononuclear cells (PBMCs), taken when the disease was refractory, from a patient treated with antithyroid drugs. The receptors come from a female donor with Graves disease.

A word on this clonotype: At one end the junction does not follow the germline gene, possibly because of a read error. CDR3 sequence (DNA): TGTGCCAGCAGCTTGAGAGGGGATGGGTTCTCTGGAAACACCATATATTTT. Encoded protein: CASSLRGDGFSGNTIYF. The chain joins TRBV5-1 to TRBJ1-3; tentatively, D is TRBD1 (5 bases). This CDR3 region has 17 residues. The germline gives CDR1 SGHRS, CDR2 YFSETQ.

There are a few counts of this clonotype. V gene TRBV6-1 combines with J gene TRBJ2-2; perhaps TRBD2 as D (7 bases). V was cut by 11 bases and J by 1 base, with 17 bases left in between. The length of the CDR3 is 15 residues. Germline CDR1 and CDR2: MNHNS and SASEGT. The DNA of the CDR3 is TGTGCCGGAGGGGGGGGAGCCGAGAACACCGGGGAGCTGTTTTTT. Its protein is CAGGGGAENTGELFF.

The chain uses TRBV19 and TRBJ1-5; tentatively, D is TRBD1 (6 bases). The germline V gene has CDR1 LNHDA and CDR2 SQIVND (reference sequence). This CDR3 contains 14 residues. The germline V and J ends were trimmed by 4 bases and 3 bases, with 10 bases remaining between them. For the CDR3, the DNA is TGTGCCAGTAGTAACGGACAGAACAATCAGCCCCAGCATTTT. Translating it yields CASSNGQNNQPQHF.

This clonotype was counted between two and nine times. The V and J genes are TRBV5-1 and TRBJ1-6; D gene ambiguous. CDR3 length: 15 amino acids. The V end lost 1 base, the J end lost 6 bases, and 11 bases lay between the germline ends. Germline V gene data show CDR1 as SGHRS and CDR2 as YFSETQ. The CDR3 spells CASSLQTPLNSPLHF. CDR3 sequence (DNA): TGCGCCAGCAGCTTGCAGACACCTCTTAATTCACCCCTCCACTTT. The full variable domain, its missing parts supplied by reference TRBV5-1 and TRBJ1-6, is KAGVTQTPRYLIKTRGQQVTLSCSPISGHRSVSWYQQTPGQGLQFLFEYFSETQRNKGNFPGRFSGRQFSNSRSEMNVSTLELGDSALYLCASSLQTPLNSPLHFGNGTRLTVT.

This clonotype was recorded many times. This chain connects TRBV28 to TRBJ1-1; D gene unclear. The CDR3 runs to 15 residues. CDR1 is MDHEN and CDR2 is SYDVKM in the germline V gene. Trimming left V 6 bases short and J 9 bases short, with 23 bases between. The CDR3, as DNA: TGTGCCAGCAGCCTGACTGCGGACGAGGTAGCTAAAGCTTTCTTT. It yields the protein CASSLTADEVAKAFF.

Details on this clonotype: A much more abundant neighbour one base away suggests this may be a read error. This chain uses TRBV6-1 with TRBJ1-4; D gene unclear. In germline, CDR1 is MNHNS, CDR2 SASEGT. The CDR3 spans 15 residues. V lost 11 bases and J lost 4, with 20 bases in between. The CDR3 DNA reads as TGTGCCGGCCGGTTGGCTCCAGCAGATAATGAAAAACTGTTTTTT. Translated, it gives CAGRLAPADNEKLFF.